This T cell receptor (beta chain) was sequenced in a study of T-cell memory formation after mild COVID-19 (dated by TCRdb to about 2021). For the study in its entirety: TCR sequence clusters from the two donors were found to be largely donor specific. The cohort was made up of two young adult volunteers, one female and one male, who were previously healthy. Longitudinal TCRalpha and TCRbeta repertoire sequencing tracked T-cell clones expanding and contracting after mild COVID-19 in a couple of donors. General conclusions and limits of the study: From day 15 to 85, contracting clones showed balanced CD4/CD8 phenotypes, whereas a second wave of clones that expanded from day 15 to 37 leaned towards CD4+. Contracting CD4+ clones turned up mainly in the CM and EM memory subsets, whereas EMRA was where CD8+ clones were enriched. SARS-CoV-2 specificity of the second-wave clones peaking on day 37 was not confirmed. Only a couple of mild cases were covered in the study, and larger cohorts including severe cases with pre-infection samples were considered necessary. Some responding clones were detected in pre-infection memory, suggesting pre-existing cross-reactive memory T cells joined the SARS-CoV-2 response.

PBMCs were isolated by Ficoll-Paque density gradient centrifugation. The germline V gene (reference sequence) provides CDR1 MNHNY and CDR2 SVGAGI. V and J lose 2 bases and 4 bases, and a span of 6 bases separates them. Inclusive of the bounding cysteine and phenylalanine, the CDR3 is 13 residues long. Only CDR3 DNA is held: 39 bases, read in frame from base 1. Data came from an Illumina NovaSeq 6000. Using 5'RACE with constant-segment primers, TCRalpha and TCRbeta cDNA libraries were constructed, with sample barcodes and unique molecular identifiers added in the process. Trizol reagent was used to extract RNA from every sample. Libraries were amplified in two PCR steps, with a second sample barcode and Illumina TruSeq adapters added in the second step. Sequencing of the libraries was done on an Illumina NovaSeq, producing 2 x 150 bp paired-end reads. The paper's data handling went like this. Demultiplexing of reads and collapsing into UMI-guided consensus sequences were performed with migec v1.2.7. Using mixcr v2.1.11, UMI consensuses were aligned to TRA and TRB V and J templates and then assembled into clonotypes. Expanded or contracted clonotypes were those called significant by both edgeR and NoisET, with noise models trained on biological replicates. For edgeR calls, the thresholds were a false discovery rate-adjusted p below 0.01 and a log2 fold-change of 1. PCA with hierarchical clustering of max-normalized trajectories of the 1000 most abundant clonotypes was used as exploratory dynamics analysis. The CD4 or CD8 phenotype of responding clones was assigned using the separately sequenced CD4+ and CD8+ repertoires. Starting from the raw public reads, TCRdb applied fastp trimming at Q25, assembled clones with MiXCR and retained in-frame beta chains. One record per CDR3 amino acid sequence lists the most common genes and DNA. What appears here as the V and J calls and clone size reflects TCRdb's work, not the paper's. The sample yields a few hundred thousand distinct CDR3 sequences; roughly 15% were counted once. The ten largest clones represent 20% to 25% of the sample.

Remarks on this clonotype: The antigen it recognizes is unknown. No per-base quality is available; no much larger clone lies one base away.

The sample taken for sequencing was PBMCs or a T cell subset sorted from them (not recorded which). Recombination linked TRBV6-6 to TRBJ2-1, with an unclear D gene assignment. This clonotype was sampled from a young man who had mild COVID-19 (a few samples of this study predate the infection). The sample titles of this study are shuffled in the database, so cell type and time point are left out; the donor was told from shared clones. The DNA is as follows: TGTGCCAGCAGTTACGGATATTACAATGAGCAGTTCTTC. Translation gives CASSYGYYNEQFF.